This T cell receptor beta chain was sequenced during a study of identical twins. Points from the study as a whole: Abundant beta clonotypes from cord blood bore fewer insertions; memory repertoires lacked this pattern.

TCRdb reprocessed the 5' RACE reads with MiXCR, giving one entry per CDR3 protein. Here the sample spans around 200,000 distinct CDR3 sequences, around 10% being singletons. This clonotype was recorded many times. Its antigen is currently unknown. The germline CDR1 and CDR2 sequences are SGDLS and YYNGEE. The germline V and J ends were trimmed by 0 bases and 1 base, with 7 bases remaining between them. CDR3 length equals 14 residues. No donor was unhealthy or non-Caucasian. This sequence joins TRBV9 and TRBJ1-1; D is unresolved. Sequencing was done on a sample of memory (CD45RO+) T cells sorted from blood. This receptor was identified in a woman between 18 and 29 years old in good health. Here the CDR3 DNA reads TGTGCCAGCAGCGTAGAAGCCCGGAACACTGAAGCTTTCTTT. Encoded protein: CASSVEARNTEAFF.